This TCR beta chain emerged from a study of CD8 T cells in ankylosing spondylitis. This clonotype showed up just a few times. The antigen remains undetermined. Quantitative barcoded 5'-RACE was used to prepare TCR beta libraries. MiXCR, run by TCRdb on the 5' RACE reads, gives a single entry per CDR3 protein. This sample carries more than 600,000 distinct CDR3 sequences, roughly 19% of them seen once, and the ten largest clones take 19%. Notes on the study in general: Matched ankylosing spondylitis synovial fluid reportedly showed significant enrichment of disease-linked clones. Disease-linked clones, CD8+, were relatively rare in peripheral blood. A TCR beta motif of fewer than ten highly homologous variants seemed to mark ankylosing spondylitis blood.

The sequence came from a male donor with ankylosing spondylitis. Specimen: blood, either unsorted or a sorted T cell fraction (not recorded which).

CDR3 protein: CASGPGTNQETQYF. The CDR3, as DNA: TGTGCCAGCGGACCCGGGACAAACCAAGAGACCCAGTACTTC. V and J are TRBV7-2 and TRBJ2-5, with D possibly TRBD1 on 6 matching bases. V shed 8 bases and J shed 0 bases, with 13 bases lying between them. Germline CDR1 reads SGHTA; CDR2 reads FQGNSA. The CDR3 extends over 14 amino acids.